This T cell receptor (beta chain) derives from a study of blood T cell repertoires in COVID-19. The CDR3 consists of 13 residues. As originally analysed: Estimated nucleated cell counts came from reference gene primer amplification. TCRdb keeps only in-frame clones here, not all; method: immunoSEQ multiplex PCR. Clonal size and the V and J genes are those of that table, whereas D and trimming came from the DNA. The sample has about 210,000 clones, under 90% seen once. The sequenced sample consisted of PBMCs or T cells enriched from blood (not recorded which). The sequence was obtained from a woman aged 50 to 65 with acute COVID-19. The chain uses TRBV7-5 and TRBJ2-1; the table's D gene call, TRBD1, was not cross checked with the DNA. TRBV7-5 is a listed pseudogene. Here the CDR3 DNA reads TGTGTCAGAAGCCCCGAACAGGGCAATGAGCAGTTCTTC. It translates to CVRSPEQGNEQFF.